This TCR beta chain was identified in a study of T cell responses to AZD1222 COVID-19 vaccine. Whole-study results and caveats: Spike-specific TCR breadth and depth were elevated following two AZD1222 doses. Donor demographics were predominantly white British with a female majority; clonal diversity may be underestimated. Repertoire sampling happened only post peak T cell response.

Produced via immunoSEQ multiplex PCR; TCRdb's table is partial and in-frame only. This sample has approximately 130,000 clones, with 93% found just once. This clone came up once. Antigen specificity is unknown. The clonotype was recovered from an adult in good health. Sequenced material: peripheral blood, taken on day 0 of AZD1222 vaccination.

CDR3 nucleotides: TGTGCCAGCAGCGCAGAGGGACAGCGCACAGATACGCAGTATTTT. It encodes CASSAEGQRTDTQYF. This sequence joins TRBV9 and TRBJ2-3; 7 nucleotides align to TRBD1. The junction had 5 bases not matched to a gene; V was cut back by 3 bases and J by 1 base. There are 15 residues in the CDR3. CDR1 and CDR2 from the germline V gene are SGDLS and YYNGEE.